The clone carrying this T cell receptor (beta chain) was recorded at least ten times. Its antigen remains unidentified. V was trimmed by 7 bases and J by 4 bases, leaving 17 bases between them. Germline V lookup: CDR1 DFQATT, CDR2 SNEGSKA (reference sequence). CDR3 length: 13 residues. Building of the TCR beta libraries involved iRepertoire HTBI primers and Arm-PCR of CDR3 regions. Original data processing: 60 to 65 TRBV and about 15 TRBJ segments were identified across samples. TCRdb re-derived calls from the multiplex PCR reads in MiXCR, one entry per CDR3 protein. The V and J calls were not made by the authors but by TCRdb's processing. The sample lists approximately 400,000 distinct CDR3 sequences; 15% to 18% were seen once. The sample's time point: newly diagnosed GD, antithyroid drugs for less than 3 months. The TCR library was prepared using RNA isolated from PBMCs. The data are from a study of regulatory T cells in long-lasting Graves disease. Study results and limitations: TCR diversity in persistent Graves' patients was below that of newly diagnosed ones.

The V and J genes are TRBV20-1 and TRBJ2-7; D might be TRBD2 (7 bases). The receptor's source is a female donor with Graves disease. Specimen: peripheral blood mononuclear cells (PBMCs), collected at new diagnosis, from a patient treated with antithyroid drugs. The CDR3 DNA reads as TGCAGTGTAAGGGGGGGAGGGGGATACGAGCAGTACTTC. Amino acids: CSVRGGGGYEQYF.